The next 10 T cell receptor beta chains were all read from a single sample in a study of identical twins. TCRdb fed the 5' RACE reads into MiXCR, producing one record per CDR3 protein. Altogether 400,000 to 500,000 distinct CDR3 sequences are present, approximately 18% being singletons, with the ten largest covering roughly 12%. Sequenced input: naive T cells sorted from blood. These receptors were taken from a man aged 50-59 years in good health.

The chain recombines TRBV27 with TRBJ2-2, with D possibly TRBD2 on 5 matching bases. The ends were cut back, 0 bases at V and 1 base at J, with 6 bases in the middle. The germline V gene has CDR1 MNHEY and CDR2 SMNVEV (reference sequence). The CDR3 is 15 amino acids. In nucleotides, the CDR3 is TGTGCCAGCAGTTTATCTCGGGGGAACACCGGGGAGCTGTTTTTT. Protein: CASSLSRGNTGELFF.

The chain links TRBV6-2 or TRBV6-3 to TRBJ2-2; D unresolved. Trimming stripped 2 bases from V and 1 base from J, with 8 bases between. Germline V gives CDR1 MNHEY, CDR2 SVGEGT. The CDR3 spans 15 residues. CDR3 nucleotide sequence: TGTGCCAGCAGTTACGTTGCAGGGAACACCGGGGAGCTGTTTTTT. It encodes CASSYVAGNTGELFF.

In this sample, this clonotype turned up many times. This chain joins TRBV7-6 and TRBJ2-7, with 11 positions matching TRBD2. V dropped 4 bases and J dropped 1; count of bases not matched to a gene: 3. This CDR3 is built from 15 residues. Germline loops: CDR1 SGHVS, CDR2 FNYEAQ. CDR3 bases: TGTGCCAGCAGCTCTAGCGGGGGGTTTTCCTACGAGCAGTACTTC. Translation gives CASSSSGGFSYEQYF. Using reference TRBV7-6 and TRBJ2-7 for the parts outside the CDR3, the full variable domain is GAGVSQSPRYKVTKRGQDVALRCDPISGHVSLYWYRQALGQGPEFLTYFNYEAQQDKSGLPNDRFSAERPEGSISTLTIQRTEQRDSAMYRCASSSSGGFSYEQYFGPGTRLTVT.

CDR3 region: CASSLGVGAGQPQHF. CDR3 DNA: TGTGCCAGCAGCCTCGGGGTTGGGGCTGGTCAGCCCCAGCATTTT. The chain recombines TRBV7-9 with TRBJ1-5, with a weak D call TRBD1 (5 bases). Trimming left V 5 bases short and J 6 bases short, with 17 bases between. From germline, CDR1 is SEHNR and CDR2 FQNEAQ (reference sequence). This CDR3 has 15 amino acids.

The chain couples TRBV28 to TRBJ1-1; D uncertain. Germline assignment: CDR1 MDHEN and CDR2 SYDVKM. V was pared by 8 bases and J by 5 bases, with 6 bases between. The CDR3 is 10 amino acids. The CDR3 here is CASHGTEAFF. CDR3 DNA sequence: TGTGCCAGCCACGGGACTGAAGCTTTCTTT.

There are many counts of this clonotype. The V gene is TRBV27, the J gene TRBJ2-5; 7 bases are a match to TRBD2. Germline V gives CDR1 MNHEY, CDR2 SMNVEV (reference sequence). V dropped 2 bases and J dropped 1; count of bases not matched to a gene: 7. CDR3 size: 16 residues. The CDR3 loop reads CASSLTDGGVQETQYF. The CDR3 DNA reads as TGTGCCAGCAGTTTAACGGATGGGGGGGTCCAAGAGACCCAGTACTTC.

This clonotype was seen a handful of times. The chain joins TRBV20-1 to TRBJ1-1; D might be TRBD1 (5 bases). Trimming removed 0 bases at V and 3 bases at J, with 8 bases between. Germline assignment: CDR1 DFQATT and CDR2 SNEGSKA (reference sequence). This CDR3 has 13 residues. The CDR3 is CSAREGLYTEAFF. For the CDR3, the DNA is TGCAGTGCTAGAGAGGGACTGTACACTGAAGCTTTCTTT.

In this sample, this clonotype turned up many times. The chain joins TRBV28 to TRBJ1-6; 7 bases are a match to TRBD1. The V segment lost 4 bases and the J segment 4 bases; nucleotides outside the gene matches: 13. Germline V lookup: CDR1 MDHEN, CDR2 SYDVKM. The CDR3 consists of 18 residues. The CDR3 here is CASSSPRDSSDYNSPLHF. Written as DNA, the CDR3 is TGTGCCAGCAGTTCCCCCAGGGACAGTTCCGATTATAATTCACCCCTCCACTTT.

V and J are TRBV2 and TRBJ2-1; 7 nucleotides align to TRBD2. V lost 10 bases to trimming and J lost 4 bases; unmatched junction nucleotides: 13. CDR1 is SNHLY and CDR2 is FYNNEI in the germline V gene. CDR3 length: 15 residues. The CDR3 DNA is TGTGCCATTGTGGGCAGCGGGGCCCGATACAATGAGCAGTTCTTC. This gives the protein CAIVGSGARYNEQFF.

The chain has TRBV5-5 and TRBJ2-7; 7 nucleotides line up with TRBD1. After removal of 4 bases from V and 3 bases from J, the junction contained 10 bases not matched to a gene. This CDR3 is built from 15 residues. In germline, CDR1 is SGHKS, CDR2 YYEKEE (reference sequence). The CDR3: CASSMGQSIGYEQYF. The CDR3 coding sequence is TGTGCCAGCAGCATGGGACAGTCCATCGGCTACGAGCAGTACTTC. The full variable domain, with the rest looked up from reference TRBV5-5 and TRBJ2-7, is DAGVTQSPTHLIKTRGQQVTLRCSPISGHKSVSWYQQVLGQGPQFIFQYYEKEERGRGNFPDRFSARQFPNYSSELNVNALLLGDSALYLCASSMGQSIGYEQYFGPGTRLTVT.